These 12 T cell receptor beta chains originate from one sample sequenced in a study of cytomegalovirus exposure and HLA in healthy donors. The PCR contained 60 Vbeta and 13 Jbeta primers. Here immunoSEQ multiplex PCR was the method, and the copy in TCRdb shows in-frame clones only, minus some. The table lists under 200,000 clones, about four fifths of them singletons. The material sequenced was PBMCs. Receptor source: a young woman in good health and CMV-seronegative.

This CDR3 is CATSRGVRDGYTF. The DNA for the CDR3 is TGTGCCACCTCCCGGGGAGTGAGGGATGGCTACACCTTC. The chain combines TRBV6-1 with TRBJ1-2; no clear D gene. Per the germline V gene, CDR1 is MNHNS and CDR2 is SASEGT. The length of the CDR3 is 13 residues. Trimming took off 10 bases at V and 6 bases at J, with 18 bases between the two ends.

The chain joins TRBV5-4 to TRBJ2-5; a possible D gene is TRBD1 (5 bases). The V end was cut by 1 base, the J end by 5 bases, with 12 bases between. Germline-derived CDR1 and CDR2 are SGHNT and YYREEE (reference sequence). This CDR3 comprises 14 residues. CDR3 bases: TGTGCCAGCAGCTTGAATACAGGTCCCGAGACCCAGTACTTC. As protein: CASSLNTGPETQYF. The variable domain in full, completed from reference TRBV5-4 and TRBJ2-5, reads ETGVTQSPTHLIKTRGQQVTLRCSSQSGHNTVSWYQQALGQGPQFIFQYYREEENGRGNFPPRFSGLQFPNYSSELNVNALELDDSALYLCASSLNTGPETQYFGPGTRLLVL.

This chain joins TRBV4-1 and TRBJ1-5; tentative D call: TRBD1 (5 bases). The CDR3 sequence is 14 residues long. Germline loops: CDR1 MGHRA, CDR2 YSYEKL. V dropped 1 base and J dropped 7 bases, with 11 bases sitting between them. The CDR3 DNA sequence: TGCGCCAGCAGCCAAGCCTTGGGGCAGCAGCCCCAGCATTTT. Protein: CASSQALGQQPQHF.

This clone has just one count. The rearrangement joins TRBV7-9 to TRBJ1-1; D might be TRBD1 (6 bases). Germline V gene data show CDR1 as SEHNR and CDR2 as FQNEAQ (reference sequence). The CDR3 spans 13 residues. Trimming pared 5 bases from V and 6 bases from J, leaving 13 bases between. CDR3 protein: CASSPGVRSEAFF. In DNA form, the CDR3 reads TGTGCCAGCAGCCCAGGGGTCCGCTCTGAAGCTTTCTTT.

This clone is a singleton in its sample. The chain couples TRBV5-4 to TRBJ1-4, with 7 bases fitting TRBD1. The CDR3 length is 14 residues. V was clipped by 2 bases and J by 7 bases; unmatched bases: 5. The germline gives CDR1 SGHNT, CDR2 YYREEE (reference sequence). The CDR3 DNA reads as TGTGCCAGCAGCTTACCGACAGGGAGTGAAAAACTGTTTTTT. It encodes CASSLPTGSEKLFF.

The gene calls are TRBV6-6 and TRBJ2-7; TRBD1 agrees at 11 bases. V gave up 0 bases and J gave up 0 bases; unmatched junction bases: 1. Germline V gives CDR1 MNHNY, CDR2 SVGAGI (reference sequence). CDR3 length equals 16 residues. CDR3 loop: CASSYSGTGGSYEQYF. In DNA, the CDR3 is TGTGCCAGCAGTTACTCCGGGACAGGGGGCTCCTACGAGCAGTACTTC.

This clone has only a few counts. The chain carries TRBV5-1 and TRBJ1-4; TRBD1 might be the D (5 bases). In germline, CDR1 is SGHRS, CDR2 YFSETQ. V was cut by 0 bases and J by 4 bases, with 13 bases left in between. This CDR3 contains 16 residues. In DNA, the CDR3 is TGCGCCAGCAGCTTGGATGTGCAGGGTGGTAATGAAAAACTGTTTTTT. Translation: CASSLDVQGGNEKLFF.

J is TRBJ1-5 and V is TRBV28, with 11 bases aligning to TRBD1. The CDR3 is made up of 17 amino acids. Germline CDR1 and CDR2: MDHEN and SYDVKM. With 4 bases clipped from V and 0 bases from J, the junction kept 5 bases outside the gene matches. DNA for the CDR3: TGTGCCAGCAGTTGGGACAGGGGGTATTATAGCAATCAGCCCCAGCATTTT. This gives the protein CASSWDRGYYSNQPQHF.

This clone was counted only a few times. The chain uses TRBV5-1 and TRBJ2-1; no firm D call. This CDR3 has 13 residues. With 0 bases removed from V and 6 bases from J, the gap between germline ends came to 7 bases. The V gene's germline CDR1 is SGHRS and CDR2 YFSETQ. The CDR3 nucleotides are TGCGCCAGCAGCTTGGCCGGGTTCAATGAGCAGTTCTTC. Its translation is CASSLAGFNEQFF.

Only one count was recorded for this clone. This chain uses TRBV28 with TRBJ2-3; perhaps TRBD2 as D (7 bases). CDR3 length equals 16 residues. The V and J ends lost 6 bases and 5 bases respectively, with 21 bases between them. CDR1 MDHEN and CDR2 SYDVKM come from the germline V gene. The CDR3 region has the DNA TGTGCCAGCAGCCCTCTGGGGGGGGCGCAAGGAGATACGCAGTATTTT. This translates into CASSPLGGAQGDTQYF.

This chain links TRBV28 with TRBJ1-2; a weak D match, TRBD1 (6 bases). V lost 8 bases and J 0 bases, leaving 19 bases between the germline ends. From germline, CDR1 is MDHEN and CDR2 SYDVKM. The CDR3 is 16 residues long. The CDR3 DNA is TGTGCCAGCGGGACGTGGACGGGACAACCTAACTATGGCTACACCTTC. This encodes CASGTWTGQPNYGYTF.

The rearrangement uses TRBV6-5 and TRBJ1-1, with D unresolved. Germline V gene data show CDR1 as MNHEY and CDR2 as SVGAGI. Trimming took 6 bases from V and 3 from J, leaving 11 bases between them. This CDR3 spans 13 amino acids. In DNA, the CDR3 is TGTGCCAGCAGGCCTACAGCCTACACTGAAGCTTTCTTT. It codes for CASRPTAYTEAFF.